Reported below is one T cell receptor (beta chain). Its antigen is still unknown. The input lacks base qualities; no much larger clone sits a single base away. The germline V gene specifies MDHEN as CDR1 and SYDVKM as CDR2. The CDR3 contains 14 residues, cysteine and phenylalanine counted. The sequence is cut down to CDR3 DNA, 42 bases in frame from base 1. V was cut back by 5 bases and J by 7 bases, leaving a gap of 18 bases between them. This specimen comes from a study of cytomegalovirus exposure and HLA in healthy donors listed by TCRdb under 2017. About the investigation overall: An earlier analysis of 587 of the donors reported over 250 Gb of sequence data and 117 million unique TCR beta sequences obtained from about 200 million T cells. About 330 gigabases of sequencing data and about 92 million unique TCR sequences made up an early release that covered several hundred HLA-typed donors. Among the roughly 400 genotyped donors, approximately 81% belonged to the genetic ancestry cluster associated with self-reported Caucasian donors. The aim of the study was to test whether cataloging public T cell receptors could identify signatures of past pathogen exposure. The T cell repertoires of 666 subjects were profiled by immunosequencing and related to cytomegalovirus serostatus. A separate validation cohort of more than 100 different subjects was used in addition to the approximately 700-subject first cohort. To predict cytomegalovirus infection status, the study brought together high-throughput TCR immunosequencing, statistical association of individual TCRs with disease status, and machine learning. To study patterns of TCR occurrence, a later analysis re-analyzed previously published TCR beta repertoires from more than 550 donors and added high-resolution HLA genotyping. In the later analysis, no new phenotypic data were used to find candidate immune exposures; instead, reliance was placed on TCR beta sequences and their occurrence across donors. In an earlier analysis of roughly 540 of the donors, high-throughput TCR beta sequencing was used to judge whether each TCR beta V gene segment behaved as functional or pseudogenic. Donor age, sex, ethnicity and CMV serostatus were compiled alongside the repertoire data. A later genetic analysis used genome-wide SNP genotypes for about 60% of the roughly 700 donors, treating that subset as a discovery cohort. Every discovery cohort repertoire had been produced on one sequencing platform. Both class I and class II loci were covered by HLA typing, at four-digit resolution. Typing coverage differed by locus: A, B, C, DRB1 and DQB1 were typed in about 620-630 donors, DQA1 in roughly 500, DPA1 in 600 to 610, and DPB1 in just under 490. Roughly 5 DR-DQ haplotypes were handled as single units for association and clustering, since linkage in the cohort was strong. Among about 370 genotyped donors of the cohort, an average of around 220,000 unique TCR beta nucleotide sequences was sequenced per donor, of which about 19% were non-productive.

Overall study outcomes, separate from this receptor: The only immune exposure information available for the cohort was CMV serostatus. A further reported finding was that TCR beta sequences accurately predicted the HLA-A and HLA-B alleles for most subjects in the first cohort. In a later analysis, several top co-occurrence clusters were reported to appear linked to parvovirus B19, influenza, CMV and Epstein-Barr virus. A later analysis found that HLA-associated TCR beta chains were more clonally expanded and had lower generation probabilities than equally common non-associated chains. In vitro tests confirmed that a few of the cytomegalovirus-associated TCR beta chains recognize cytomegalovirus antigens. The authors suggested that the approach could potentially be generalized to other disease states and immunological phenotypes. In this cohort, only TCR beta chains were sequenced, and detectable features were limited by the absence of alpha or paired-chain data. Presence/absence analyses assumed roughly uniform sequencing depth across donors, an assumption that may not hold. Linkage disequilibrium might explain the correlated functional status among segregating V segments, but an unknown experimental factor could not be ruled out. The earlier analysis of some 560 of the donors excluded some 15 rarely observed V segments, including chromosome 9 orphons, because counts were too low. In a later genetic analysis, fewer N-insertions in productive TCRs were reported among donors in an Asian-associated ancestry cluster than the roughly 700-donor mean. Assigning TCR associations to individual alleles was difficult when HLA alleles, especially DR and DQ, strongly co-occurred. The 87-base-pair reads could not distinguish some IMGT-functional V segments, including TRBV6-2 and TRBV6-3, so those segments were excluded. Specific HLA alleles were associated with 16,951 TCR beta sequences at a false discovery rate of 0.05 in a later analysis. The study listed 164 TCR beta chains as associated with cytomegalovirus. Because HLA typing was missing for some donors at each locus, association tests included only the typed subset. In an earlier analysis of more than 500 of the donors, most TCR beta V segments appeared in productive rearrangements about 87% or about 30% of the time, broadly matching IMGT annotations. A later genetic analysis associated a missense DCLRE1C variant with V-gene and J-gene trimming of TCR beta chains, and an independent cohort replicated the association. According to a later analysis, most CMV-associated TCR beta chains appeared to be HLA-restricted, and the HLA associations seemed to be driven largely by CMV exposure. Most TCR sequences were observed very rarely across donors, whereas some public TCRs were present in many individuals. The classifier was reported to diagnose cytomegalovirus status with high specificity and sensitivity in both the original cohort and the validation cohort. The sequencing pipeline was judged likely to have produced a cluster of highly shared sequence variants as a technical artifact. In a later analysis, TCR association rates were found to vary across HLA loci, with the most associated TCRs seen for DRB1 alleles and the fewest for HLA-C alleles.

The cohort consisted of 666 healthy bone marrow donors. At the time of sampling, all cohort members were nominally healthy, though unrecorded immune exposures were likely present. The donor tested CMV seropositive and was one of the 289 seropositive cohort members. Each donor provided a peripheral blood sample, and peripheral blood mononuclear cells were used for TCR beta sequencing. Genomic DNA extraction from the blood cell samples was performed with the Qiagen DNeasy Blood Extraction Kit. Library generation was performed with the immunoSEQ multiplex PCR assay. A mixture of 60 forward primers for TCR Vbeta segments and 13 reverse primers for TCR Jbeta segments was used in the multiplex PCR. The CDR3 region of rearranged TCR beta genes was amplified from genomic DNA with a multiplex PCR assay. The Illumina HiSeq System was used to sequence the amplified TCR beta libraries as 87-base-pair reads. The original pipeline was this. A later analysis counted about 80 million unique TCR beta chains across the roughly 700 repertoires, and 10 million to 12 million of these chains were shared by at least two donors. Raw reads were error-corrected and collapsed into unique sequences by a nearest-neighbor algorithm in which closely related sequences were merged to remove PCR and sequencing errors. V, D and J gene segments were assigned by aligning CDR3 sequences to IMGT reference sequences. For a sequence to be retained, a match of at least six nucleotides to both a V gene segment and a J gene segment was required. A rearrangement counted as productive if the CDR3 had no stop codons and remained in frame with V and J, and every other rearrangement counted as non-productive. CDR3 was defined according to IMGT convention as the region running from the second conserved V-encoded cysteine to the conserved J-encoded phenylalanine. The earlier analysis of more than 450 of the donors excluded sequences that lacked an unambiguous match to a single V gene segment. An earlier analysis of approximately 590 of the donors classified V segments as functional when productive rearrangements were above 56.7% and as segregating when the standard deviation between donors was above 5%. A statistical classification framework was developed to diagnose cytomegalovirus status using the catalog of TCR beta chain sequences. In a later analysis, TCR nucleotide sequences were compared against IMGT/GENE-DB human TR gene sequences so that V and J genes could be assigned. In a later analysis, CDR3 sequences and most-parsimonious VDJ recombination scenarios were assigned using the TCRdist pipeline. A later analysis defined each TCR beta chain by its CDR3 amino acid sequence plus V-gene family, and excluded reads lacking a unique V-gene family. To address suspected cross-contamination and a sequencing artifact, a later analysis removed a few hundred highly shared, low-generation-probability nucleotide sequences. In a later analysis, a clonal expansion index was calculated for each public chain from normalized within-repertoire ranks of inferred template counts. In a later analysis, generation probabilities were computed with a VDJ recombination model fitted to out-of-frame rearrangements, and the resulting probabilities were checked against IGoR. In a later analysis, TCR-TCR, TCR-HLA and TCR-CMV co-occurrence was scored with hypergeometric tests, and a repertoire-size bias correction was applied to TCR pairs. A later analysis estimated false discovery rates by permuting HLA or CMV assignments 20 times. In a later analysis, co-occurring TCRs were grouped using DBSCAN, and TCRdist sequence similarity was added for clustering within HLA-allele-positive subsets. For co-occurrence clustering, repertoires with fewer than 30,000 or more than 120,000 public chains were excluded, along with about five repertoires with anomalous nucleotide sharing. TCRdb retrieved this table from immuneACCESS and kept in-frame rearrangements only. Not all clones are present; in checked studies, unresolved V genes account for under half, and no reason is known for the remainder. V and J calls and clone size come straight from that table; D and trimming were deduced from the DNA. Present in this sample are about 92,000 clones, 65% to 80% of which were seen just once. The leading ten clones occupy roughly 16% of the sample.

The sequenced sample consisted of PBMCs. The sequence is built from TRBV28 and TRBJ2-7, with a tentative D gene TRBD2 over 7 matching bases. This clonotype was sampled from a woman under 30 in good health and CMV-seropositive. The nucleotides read TGTGCCAGCAGTCTTCTGGGGGGGGCAGGAGAGCAGTACTTC. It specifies CASSLLGGAGEQYF. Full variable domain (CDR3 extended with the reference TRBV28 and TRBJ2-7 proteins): DVKVTQSSRYLVKRTGEKVFLECVQDMDHENMFWYRQDPGLGLRLIYFSYDVKMKEKGDIPEGYSVSREKKERFSLILESASTNQTSMYLCASSLLGGAGEQYFGPGTRLTVT.